This T cell receptor beta chain originates from a study of blood T cell repertoires in COVID-19. The table came from immunoSEQ multiplex PCR; TCRdb's copy has only in-frame clones and leaves some out. The table records almost 400,000 clones, around 87% of them present only once. The sequencing input was peripheral blood. The TCR was taken from a woman in her sixties with COVID-19, enrolled during active disease.

In nucleotides, the CDR3 is TGTGCCAGCACTTTCCCAGGGGGGGGCTACACCTTC. It encodes CASTFPGGGYTF. V and J are TRBV12-3 or TRBV12-4 and TRBJ1-2; TRBD1 matches at 7 bases. The CDR3 spans 12 residues. V lost 7 bases, J lost 8 bases, and 7 bases stayed unmatched.